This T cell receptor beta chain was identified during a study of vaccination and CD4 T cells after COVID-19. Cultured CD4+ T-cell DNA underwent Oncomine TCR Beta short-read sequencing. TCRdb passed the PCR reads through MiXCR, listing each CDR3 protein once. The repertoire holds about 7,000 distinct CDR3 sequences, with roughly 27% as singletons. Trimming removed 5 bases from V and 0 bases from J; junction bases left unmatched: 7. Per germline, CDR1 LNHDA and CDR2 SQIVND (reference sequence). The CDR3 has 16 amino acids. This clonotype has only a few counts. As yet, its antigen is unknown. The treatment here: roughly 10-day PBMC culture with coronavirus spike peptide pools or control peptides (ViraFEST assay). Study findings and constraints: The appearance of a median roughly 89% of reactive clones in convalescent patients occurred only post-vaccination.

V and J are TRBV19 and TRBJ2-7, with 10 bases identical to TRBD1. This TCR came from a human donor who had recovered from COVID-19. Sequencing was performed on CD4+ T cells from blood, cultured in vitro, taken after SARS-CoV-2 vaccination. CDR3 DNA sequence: TGTGCCAGTAGTGTGCCGGGACAGGGGAGCTCCTACGAGCAGTACTTC. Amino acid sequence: CASSVPGQGSSYEQYF.